This TCR beta chain was documented in a study of cytomegalovirus exposure and HLA in healthy donors. Trimming at V came to 2 bases and at J to 0 bases, leaving 4 bases not matched to a gene. Germline values: CDR1 SGHNT, CDR2 YENEEA. This CDR3 has 15 residues. PCR primers comprised 60 Vbeta and 13 Jbeta primers. Repertoires were generated with immunoSEQ multiplex PCR, while TCRdb's copy carries only in-frame clones and drops some. The table shows about 200,000 clones, with less than 85% occurring only once. This chain links TRBV11-3 with TRBJ2-7; 7 bases fit TRBD2. This clonotype was obtained from a girl aged 2-10 years in good health and CMV-seronegative. Sequencing input: PBMCs. Here the CDR3 reads CASSLTRGSSYEQYF. CDR3 bases: TGTGCCAGCAGCTTAACGCGGGGGAGCTCCTACGAGCAGTACTTC.